The 26 T cell receptor beta chains below all came from one sample that was sequenced in a study of T cells in Graves' hyperthyroidism and ophthalmopathy. TCR beta CDR3 regions were amplified from RNA transcripts. A first-round RT-PCR of the TCR CDR3 used the HTBI primer set. Using its own MiXCR run on the multiplex PCR reads, TCRdb lists one record per CDR3 protein. The repertoire holds roughly 560,000 distinct CDR3 sequences, roughly 14% seen once, with roughly 4.5% in the top ten. The sequencing input was blood. The receptor set was obtained from a woman in her thirties or forties with Graves' ophthalmopathy.

Comment on this clonotype: This may arise from a read error, as a much more abundant clone is one base away. The chain links TRBV28 to TRBJ1-1; D is possibly TRBD1 (5 bases). CDR3 length: 12 amino acids. Trimming took off 2 bases at V and 7 bases at J, with 8 bases between the two ends. Germline V gene lookup returns CDR1 MDHEN and CDR2 SYDVKM. The CDR3 spells CASSLLTDEAFF. The DNA for the CDR3 is TGTGCCAGCAGTTTACTGACAGATGAAGCTTTCTTT. Together with reference TRBV28 and TRBJ1-1, the CDR3 gives the full variable domain: DVKVTQSSRYLVKRTGEKVFLECVQDMDHENMFWYRQDPGLGLRLIYFSYDVKMKEKGDIPEGYSVSREKKERFSLILESASTNQTSMYLCASSLLTDEAFFGQGTRLTVV.

The chain is built from TRBV12-3 or TRBV12-4 and TRBJ1-2; D gene uncertain. CDR3 size: 13 residues. Between the trimmed V and J ends, which lost 3 bases and 4 bases, there was a span of 9 bases. The CDR3 DNA sequence: TGTGCCAGCAGTTTCAGGACCCCCTATGGCTACACCTTC. Translated, it gives CASSFRTPYGYTF.

This clonotype came up many times. CDR3 residues: CSAKRSGELFF. Written as DNA, the CDR3 is TGCAGTGCTAAGAGGTCGGGGGAGCTGTTTTTT. The rearrangement links TRBV20-1 to TRBJ2-2; D remains unclear. V was pared by 4 bases and J by 8 bases, with 8 bases between. Germline V gene sequence: CDR1 DFQATT, CDR2 SNEGSKA (reference sequence). The CDR3 length is 11 residues.

The rearrangement links TRBV27 to TRBJ2-6; the D gene is possibly TRBD2 (6 bases). The CDR3 has 16 amino acids. The germline V and J ends were trimmed by 5 bases and 0 bases, with 11 bases remaining between them. Germline values: CDR1 MNHEY, CDR2 SMNVEV (reference sequence). The CDR3 is CASSRNGSSGANVLTF. In DNA form, the CDR3 reads TGTGCCAGCAGTCGAAACGGGAGCTCTGGGGCCAACGTCCTGACTTTC.

This clonotype has a count of ten or more. The chain carries TRBV24-1 and TRBJ2-5; TRBD1 or TRBD2 may be the D gene (5 bases each). Germline assignment: CDR1 KGHDR and CDR2 SFDVKD. This CDR3 contains 15 residues. V shed 10 bases and J shed 1 base, with 18 bases lying between them. The CDR3 DNA is TGTGCCACGGGGGATTCTGACGTGCGCCAAGAGACCCAGTACTTC. Translated: CATGDSDVRQETQYF.

This chain links TRBV3-1 with TRBJ2-3; D may be TRBD2 (5 bases). Deletions cut 3 bases from V and 0 bases from J, with 19 bases between. This CDR3 has 18 residues. Germline CDR1 is LGHDT and CDR2 is YNNKEL (reference sequence). Written as DNA, the CDR3 is TGTGCCAGCAGCCAGAGACGCCCGGGATCCTCTAGCACAGATACGCAGTATTTT. It translates to CASSQRRPGSSSTDTQYF.

There are a few counts of this clonotype. This rearrangement joins TRBV28 to TRBJ2-6; possibly TRBD2 for D (6 bases). Germline CDR1 and CDR2: MDHEN and SYDVKM. The germline V and J ends were trimmed by 5 bases and 0 bases, with 17 bases remaining between them. The CDR3 contains 18 residues. Written as DNA, the CDR3 is TGTGCCAGCAGTCCCGCGGAGGGGAGGAGCTCTGGGGCCAACGTCCTGACTTTC. It is translated as CASSPAEGRSSGANVLTF.

This clonotype was counted only a few times. The chain couples TRBV7-2 to TRBJ2-4, with TRBD2 identical over 7 bases. This CDR3 contains 17 residues. Losses at the gene ends were 6 bases for V and 3 bases for J; bases not matched to a gene: 14. Germline V gives CDR1 SGHTA, CDR2 FQGNSA. DNA for the CDR3: TGTGCCAGCAGTGAGCAAGTAGGCGGGAGTGTCAAAAACATTCAGTACTTC. It translates to CASSEQVGGSVKNIQYF.

The chain joins TRBV27 to TRBJ1-1; 7 bases are a match to TRBD1. Trimming removed 5 bases from V and 5 bases from J; junction bases left unmatched: 5. Germline CDR1 is MNHEY and CDR2 is SMNVEV (reference sequence). This CDR3 region has 13 residues. The CDR3: CASSGGTATEAFF. CDR3 coding DNA: TGTGCCAGCAGTGGCGGGACAGCAACTGAAGCTTTCTTT.

The chain combines TRBV7-8 with TRBJ2-7; 9 nucleotides match TRBD2. The junction had 9 bases not matched to a gene; V was cut back by 2 bases and J by 4 bases. The CDR3 is 16 amino acids. CDR1 and CDR2 from the germline V gene are SGHVS and FQNEAQ. The CDR3 sequence: CASSLSRGRARYEQYF. The DNA for the CDR3 is TGTGCCAGCAGCTTATCTCGCGGGAGGGCCAGGTACGAGCAGTACTTC.

The chain employs TRBV6-1 and TRBJ2-7; weak D call: TRBD2 (6 bases). Germline V CDR1 and CDR2: MNHNS, SASEGT. The CDR3 length is 13 residues. V lost 7 bases, J lost 7 bases, and 17 bases lay in between. The CDR3 nucleotides read TGTGCCAGCATGCTAGGAGCGGGTGGGGAGCAGTACTTC. It specifies CASMLGAGGEQYF.

The J gene is TRBJ2-2, the V gene TRBV7-8; D is perhaps TRBD1 (6 bases). Per germline, CDR1 SGHVS and CDR2 FQNEAQ. The CDR3 loop spans 16 amino acids. V lost 5 bases and J lost 5, with 18 bases in between. As DNA, the CDR3 is TGTGCCAGCAGCCGAAACAGACAGGAAAATACCGGGGAGCTGTTTTTT. It is translated as CASSRNRQENTGELFF.

Many counts were recorded for this clonotype. The chain couples TRBV4-2 to TRBJ1-2, with 7 bases matching TRBD1. The CDR3 is 17 residues long. Germline values: CDR1 LGHNA, CDR2 YNFKEQ. The V and J ends lost 4 bases and 1 base, in that order; junction bases with no gene match: 12. CDR3 in amino acids: CASSPLPDRYLNYGYTF. CDR3 bases: TGTGCCAGCAGCCCCTTACCGGACAGGTACCTTAACTATGGCTACACCTTC.

This clonotype appeared many times. J is TRBJ1-1 and V is TRBV7-3; D is possibly TRBD1 (5 bases). V lost 6 bases, J lost 0 bases, and 8 bases lay in between. This CDR3 comprises 13 residues. Germline-derived CDR1 and CDR2 are SGHTA and FQGTGA. CDR3 protein: CASRKTVNTEAFF. As DNA, the CDR3 is TGTGCCAGCAGAAAGACAGTGAACACTGAAGCTTTCTTT.

This clonotype was recorded many times. V gene TRBV27 combines with J gene TRBJ1-2; D perhaps matches TRBD1 (5 bases). Trimming took 5 bases from V and 8 from J, leaving 21 bases between them. Germline V gives CDR1 MNHEY, CDR2 SMNVEV (reference sequence). This CDR3 is 15 amino acids long. The chain's CDR3 is CASSPSHRLGIGYTF. In DNA form, the CDR3 reads TGTGCCAGCAGTCCAAGCCACAGGCTAGGTATCGGCTACACCTTC.

This clonotype was seen repeatedly, ten times or more. The chain carries TRBV20-1 and TRBJ2-5; 12 nucleotides match TRBD2. CDR3 length: 16 amino acids. Germline V gene data show CDR1 as DFQATT and CDR2 as SNEGSKA (reference sequence). After removal of 4 bases from V and 7 bases from J, the junction contained 13 bases not matched to a gene. The CDR3 DNA sequence: TGCAGTGCTACTCGACCGAGACTAGCGGGAGCGGGGACCCAGTACTTC. Protein: CSATRPRLAGAGTQYF.

This clonotype has at least ten counts. V is TRBV2 and J is TRBJ2-7; possibly TRBD2 for D (6 bases). The CDR3 extends over 15 amino acids. Trimming pared 2 bases from V and 3 bases from J, leaving 14 bases between. CDR1 is SNHLY, CDR2 FYNNEI, per germline. Written as DNA, the CDR3 is TGTGCCAGCAGTGAATCCTGGGACTCTTACTACGAGCAGTACTTC. This codes for CASSESWDSYYEQYF.

The J gene is TRBJ1-1, the V gene TRBV4-3, with TRBD1 matching over 9 bases. The V gene end was trimmed by 0 bases and the J gene end by 6 bases; junction bases not matched to a gene: 2. The V gene's germline CDR1 is LGHNA and CDR2 YSLEER. The CDR3 is made up of 14 amino acids. This CDR3 reads CASSQERQGAEAFF. The DNA for the CDR3 is TGCGCCAGCAGCCAAGAACGACAGGGGGCTGAAGCTTTCTTT.

At least ten counts were recorded for this clonotype. The chain employs TRBV28 and TRBJ1-5; a possible D gene is TRBD1 (5 bases). The germline CDR1 and CDR2 sequences are MDHEN and SYDVKM. This CDR3 has 11 residues. Trimming shortened V by 4 bases and J by 7 bases, and 5 bases separated the two germline ends. The CDR3 sequence: CASSWGQPQHF. DNA of the CDR3: TGTGCCAGCAGTTGGGGCCAGCCCCAGCATTTT.

There are many counts of this clonotype. This chain links TRBV6-1 with TRBJ2-7; 11 bases fit TRBD2. Germline CDR1 reads MNHNS; CDR2 reads SASEGT. J was trimmed by 3 bases and V by 7 bases; bases with no gene match: 2. The CDR3 contains 13 residues. CDR3 nucleotides: TGTGCCAGCACGGGACTAGCGGACTACGAGCAGTACTTC. This encodes CASTGLADYEQYF.

The table lists this clonotype with many counts. The V gene is TRBV15, the J gene TRBJ2-7; D may be TRBD1 (6 bases). The CDR3 contains 14 residues. Germline CDR1 is LNHNV and CDR2 is YYDKDF (reference sequence). Trimming removed 8 bases at V and 0 bases at J, with 14 bases between. The CDR3 loop reads CATRRQGSSYEQYF. The CDR3 bases are TGTGCCACCCGTCGTCAGGGGAGCTCCTACGAGCAGTACTTC.

This clonotype was counted only a few times. The chain uses TRBV12-3 or TRBV12-4 and TRBJ2-7; possible D gene TRBD2, 6 bases. V was pared by 4 bases and J by 3 bases, with 13 bases between. This CDR3 has 14 residues. As DNA, the CDR3 is TGTGCCAGCAGTTCGCCCGGGGGTTTCTACGAGCAGTACTTC. It yields the protein CASSSPGGFYEQYF.

There are many counts of this clonotype. This chain joins TRBV4-1 and TRBJ1-2; 8 nucleotides agree with TRBD1. The V gene's germline CDR1 is MGHRA and CDR2 YSYEKL. V gave up 1 base and J gave up 5 bases; unmatched junction bases: 9. The CDR3 length is 16 residues. The DNA for the CDR3 is TGCGCCAGCAGCCAAGTCGGACAGGGAAAAGGATATGGCTACACCTTC. Translation gives CASSQVGQGKGYGYTF.

This clonotype was picked up one time. V usage is TRBV12-3 or TRBV12-4 and J usage is TRBJ1-1; possibly TRBD1 for D (5 bases). Trimming pared 10 bases from V and 5 bases from J, leaving 23 bases between. CDR3 length: 15 residues. In DNA form, the CDR3 reads TGTGCCAACAGCCCAGTCCAGGGAGGTAGGACTGAAGCTTTCTTT. It specifies CANSPVQGGRTEAFF.

In this sample, this clonotype turned up many times. The chain joins TRBV6-2 or TRBV6-3 to TRBJ2-7, with D maybe TRBD1 (6 bases). CDR1 and CDR2 from the germline V gene are MNHEY and SVGEGT. This CDR3 is 14 amino acids long. Between the trimmed V and J ends, which lost 1 base and 3 bases, there was a span of 10 bases. The CDR3 loop is CASSYLGQSYEQYF. The DNA of the CDR3 is TGTGCCAGCAGTTACTTGGGACAAAGCTACGAGCAGTACTTC.

Ten or more counts support this clonotype. Here the CDR3 reads CASSLTGGRTGELFF. The CDR3 DNA sequence: TGTGCCAGCAGTTTGACCGGGGGGCGTACCGGGGAGCTGTTTTTT. The chain uses TRBV12-3 or TRBV12-4 and TRBJ2-2; D is perhaps TRBD2 (7 bases). This CDR3 is built from 15 residues. With 3 bases removed from V and 5 bases from J, the gap between germline ends came to 13 bases.